This TCR beta chain was found in a study of long-term antiretroviral therapy in people with HIV. General observations from the study: ART adherence, viral resistance and therapy changes were undocumented. Repertoires with HIV possessed tighter CDR3 length spans than those of controls.

The CDR3 extends over 14 amino acids. CDR1 ENHRY and CDR2 SYGVKD come from the germline V gene. Trimming pared 2 bases from V and 3 bases from J, leaving 8 bases between. In the case of this clone: What it binds is not known.

Version v3.0 of the immunoSEQ assay was performed at survey level. This table comes from immunoSEQ multiplex PCR, and its TCRdb copy is limited to in-frame clones, with some not included. The data contain about 12,000 clones, almost 80% of them singletons. Cryopreserved PBMC samples of roughly 0.85-11 million cells were used for DNA extraction. The chain employs TRBV10-3 and TRBJ1-3, with D possibly TRBD1 on 6 matching bases. The specimen comprised unsorted PBMCs, sampled 0.8 years before starting antiretroviral therapy. This TCR derives from a middle-aged woman with HIV. This CDR3 reads CAISEGTLGNTIYF. CDR3 nucleotide sequence: TGTGCCATCAGTGAGGGGACACTTGGAAACACCATATATTTT.